The rows below give T cell receptor beta chains drawn from one sample of a study of T cell changes during pregnancy in multiple sclerosis. Produced via immunoSEQ multiplex PCR; TCRdb's table is partial and in-frame only. This repertoire shows some 95,000 clones, 85% to 95% found once; its top ten account for more than 2.5%. The sequencing used peripheral blood, collected in the first trimester of pregnancy. The receptors come from a female donor with multiple sclerosis, enrolled in a pregnancy study. CDR3s include the opening cysteine and the closing phenylalanine or tryptophan. The D gene is left open where the match is weak. Only some rows state a clone size, as once, few, many or a class for expanded clones.

>TRBV6-5|NA|TRBD1|TRBJ1-5
CASSRTGFNQPQHF
TGTGCCAGCAGCCGGACAGGGTTTAATCAGCCCCAGCATTTT
>TRBV7-2|NA|NA|TRBJ2-7
CASSLGADSSYEQYF
TGTGCCAGCAGCTTAGGAGCGGATAGCTCCTACGAGCAGTACTTC
>TRBV4-2|NA|TRBD2|TRBJ2-1
CASSPSGSKNEQFF
TGTGCCAGCAGTCCTAGCGGGAGTAAAAATGAGCAGTTCTTC
>TRBV6-6|NA|TRBD2|TRBJ2-1
CASSYGLAGYNEQFF
TGTGCCAGCAGTTACGGGTTAGCGGGCTACAATGAGCAGTTCTTC
>TRBV10-3|NA|NA|TRBJ2-7
CATLQTGPSHEQYF
TGTGCCACCCTCCAGACAGGACCCTCCCACGAGCAGTACTTC
>TRBV2|few|NA|TRBJ1-1
CASSGERAEAFF
TGTGCCAGCAGTGGTGAGAGGGCTGAAGCTTTCTTT
>TRBV5-1|NA|NA|TRBJ1-1
CASSLQGSNTEAFF
TGCGCCAGCAGCTTGCAGGGTTCGAACACTGAAGCTTTCTTT
>TRBV9|NA|TRBD1|TRBJ2-7
CASSAGTGDVEQYF
TGTGCCAGCAGCGCCGGGACAGGGGACGTCGAGCAGTACTTC
>TRBV27|NA|NA|TRBJ2-7
CASREGAYEQYF
TGTGCCAGCAGAGAGGGGGCCTACGAGCAGTACTTC
>TRBV5-1|NA|NA|TRBJ2-1
CASSLGQIYNEQFF
TGCGCCAGCAGCTTGGGGCAGATATACAATGAGCAGTTCTTC
>TRBV28|NA|TRBD2|TRBJ2-7
CASSPLTISGASSYEQYF
TGTGCCAGCAGTCCCCTCACCATTAGCGGGGCGAGCTCCTACGAGCAGTACTTC
>TRBV25-1|NA|NA|TRBJ1-5
CASSGPGVAGQPQHF
TGTGCCAGCAGTGGACCGGGAGTTGCCGGTCAGCCCCAGCATTTT
>TRBV4-2|NA|NA|TRBJ2-5
CASSQGGARRTWVGETQYF
TGTGCCAGCAGCCAAGGTGGCGCCCGGAGGACCTGGGTGGGGGAGACCCAGTACTTC
>TRBV7-2|NA|TRBD2|TRBJ2-5
CASSLEVAGGLETQYF
TGTGCCAGCAGCTTAGAAGTAGCGGGAGGGCTTGAGACCCAGTACTTC